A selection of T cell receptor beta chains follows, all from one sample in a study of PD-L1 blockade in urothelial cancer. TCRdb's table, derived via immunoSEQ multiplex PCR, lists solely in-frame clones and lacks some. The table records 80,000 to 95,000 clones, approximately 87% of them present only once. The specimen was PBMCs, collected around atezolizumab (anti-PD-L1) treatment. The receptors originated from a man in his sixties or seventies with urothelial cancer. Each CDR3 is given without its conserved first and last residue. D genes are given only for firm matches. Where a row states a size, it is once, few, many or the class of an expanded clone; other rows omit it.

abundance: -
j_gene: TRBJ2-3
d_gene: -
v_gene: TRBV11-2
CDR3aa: ASSPRETQY

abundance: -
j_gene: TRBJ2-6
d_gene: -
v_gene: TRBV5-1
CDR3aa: ASSLTPAESSGANVLT

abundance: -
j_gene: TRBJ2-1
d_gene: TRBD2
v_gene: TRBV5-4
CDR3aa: ASSAKTSGSSVEQF

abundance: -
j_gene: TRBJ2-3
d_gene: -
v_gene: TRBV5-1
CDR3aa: ASSLVGPGGTDTQY

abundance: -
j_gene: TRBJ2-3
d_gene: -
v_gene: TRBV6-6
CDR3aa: ASSWESSTDTQY

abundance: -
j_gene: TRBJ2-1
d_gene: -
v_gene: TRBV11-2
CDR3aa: ASSLAGRANEQF

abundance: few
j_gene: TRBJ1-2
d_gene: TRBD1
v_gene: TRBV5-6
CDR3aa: ASSSTGGLVAGYT

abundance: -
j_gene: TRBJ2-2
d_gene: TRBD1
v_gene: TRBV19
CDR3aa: ASSIGRGQVRSTGELF

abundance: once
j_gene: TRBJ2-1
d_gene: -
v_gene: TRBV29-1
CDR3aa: SVERSGVNSEQF

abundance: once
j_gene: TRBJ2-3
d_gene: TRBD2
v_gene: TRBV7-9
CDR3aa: ASSPSGAGTDTQY

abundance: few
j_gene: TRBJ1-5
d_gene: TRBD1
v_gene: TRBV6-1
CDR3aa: ASSEPDRGNQPQH

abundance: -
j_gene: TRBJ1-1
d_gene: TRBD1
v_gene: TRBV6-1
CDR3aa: ASSEGQGGTEAF

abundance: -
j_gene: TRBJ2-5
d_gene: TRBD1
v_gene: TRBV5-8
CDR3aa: ASSLTGGQETQY

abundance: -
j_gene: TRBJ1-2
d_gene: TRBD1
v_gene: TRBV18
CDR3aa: ASSPGLQGAHNYGYT

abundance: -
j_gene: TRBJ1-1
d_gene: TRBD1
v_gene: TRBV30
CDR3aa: ASLGQFSEAF

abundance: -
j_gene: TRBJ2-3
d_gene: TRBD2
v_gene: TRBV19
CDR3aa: ASSIGLAGAGDTQY

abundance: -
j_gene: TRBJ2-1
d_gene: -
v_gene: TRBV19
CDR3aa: ASTGTPGNEQF

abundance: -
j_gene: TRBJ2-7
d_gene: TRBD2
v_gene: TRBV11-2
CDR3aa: ASSLDGGDPRQQY

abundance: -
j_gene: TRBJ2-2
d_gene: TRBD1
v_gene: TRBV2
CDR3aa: ASSAGTGPGELF

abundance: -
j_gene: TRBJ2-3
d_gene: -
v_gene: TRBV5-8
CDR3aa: ASSLDRSTDTQY

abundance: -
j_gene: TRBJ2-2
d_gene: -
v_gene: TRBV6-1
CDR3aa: ASLPVSNTGELF

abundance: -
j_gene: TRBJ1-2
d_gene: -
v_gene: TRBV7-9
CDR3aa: ASSPLRVDYGYT

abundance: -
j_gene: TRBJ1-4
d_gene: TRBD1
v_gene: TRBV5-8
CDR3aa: ASSSGQGGGEKLF